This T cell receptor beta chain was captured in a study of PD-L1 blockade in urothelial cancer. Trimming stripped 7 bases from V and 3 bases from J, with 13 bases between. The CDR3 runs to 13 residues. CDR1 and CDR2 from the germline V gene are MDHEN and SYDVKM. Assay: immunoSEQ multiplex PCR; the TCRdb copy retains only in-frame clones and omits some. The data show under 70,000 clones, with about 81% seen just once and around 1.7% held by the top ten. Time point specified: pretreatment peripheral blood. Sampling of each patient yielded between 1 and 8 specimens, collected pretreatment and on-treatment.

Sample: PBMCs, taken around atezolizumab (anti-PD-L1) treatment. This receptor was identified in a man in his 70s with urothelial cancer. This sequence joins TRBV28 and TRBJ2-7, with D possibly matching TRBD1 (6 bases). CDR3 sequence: CASTMDSNYEQYF. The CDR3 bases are TGTGCCAGCACCATGGACAGTAACTACGAGCAGTACTTC. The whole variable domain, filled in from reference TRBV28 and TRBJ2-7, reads DVKVTQSSRYLVKRTGEKVFLECVQDMDHENMFWYRQDPGLGLRLIYFSYDVKMKEKGDIPEGYSVSREKKERFSLILESASTNQTSMYLCASTMDSNYEQYFGPGTRLTVT.